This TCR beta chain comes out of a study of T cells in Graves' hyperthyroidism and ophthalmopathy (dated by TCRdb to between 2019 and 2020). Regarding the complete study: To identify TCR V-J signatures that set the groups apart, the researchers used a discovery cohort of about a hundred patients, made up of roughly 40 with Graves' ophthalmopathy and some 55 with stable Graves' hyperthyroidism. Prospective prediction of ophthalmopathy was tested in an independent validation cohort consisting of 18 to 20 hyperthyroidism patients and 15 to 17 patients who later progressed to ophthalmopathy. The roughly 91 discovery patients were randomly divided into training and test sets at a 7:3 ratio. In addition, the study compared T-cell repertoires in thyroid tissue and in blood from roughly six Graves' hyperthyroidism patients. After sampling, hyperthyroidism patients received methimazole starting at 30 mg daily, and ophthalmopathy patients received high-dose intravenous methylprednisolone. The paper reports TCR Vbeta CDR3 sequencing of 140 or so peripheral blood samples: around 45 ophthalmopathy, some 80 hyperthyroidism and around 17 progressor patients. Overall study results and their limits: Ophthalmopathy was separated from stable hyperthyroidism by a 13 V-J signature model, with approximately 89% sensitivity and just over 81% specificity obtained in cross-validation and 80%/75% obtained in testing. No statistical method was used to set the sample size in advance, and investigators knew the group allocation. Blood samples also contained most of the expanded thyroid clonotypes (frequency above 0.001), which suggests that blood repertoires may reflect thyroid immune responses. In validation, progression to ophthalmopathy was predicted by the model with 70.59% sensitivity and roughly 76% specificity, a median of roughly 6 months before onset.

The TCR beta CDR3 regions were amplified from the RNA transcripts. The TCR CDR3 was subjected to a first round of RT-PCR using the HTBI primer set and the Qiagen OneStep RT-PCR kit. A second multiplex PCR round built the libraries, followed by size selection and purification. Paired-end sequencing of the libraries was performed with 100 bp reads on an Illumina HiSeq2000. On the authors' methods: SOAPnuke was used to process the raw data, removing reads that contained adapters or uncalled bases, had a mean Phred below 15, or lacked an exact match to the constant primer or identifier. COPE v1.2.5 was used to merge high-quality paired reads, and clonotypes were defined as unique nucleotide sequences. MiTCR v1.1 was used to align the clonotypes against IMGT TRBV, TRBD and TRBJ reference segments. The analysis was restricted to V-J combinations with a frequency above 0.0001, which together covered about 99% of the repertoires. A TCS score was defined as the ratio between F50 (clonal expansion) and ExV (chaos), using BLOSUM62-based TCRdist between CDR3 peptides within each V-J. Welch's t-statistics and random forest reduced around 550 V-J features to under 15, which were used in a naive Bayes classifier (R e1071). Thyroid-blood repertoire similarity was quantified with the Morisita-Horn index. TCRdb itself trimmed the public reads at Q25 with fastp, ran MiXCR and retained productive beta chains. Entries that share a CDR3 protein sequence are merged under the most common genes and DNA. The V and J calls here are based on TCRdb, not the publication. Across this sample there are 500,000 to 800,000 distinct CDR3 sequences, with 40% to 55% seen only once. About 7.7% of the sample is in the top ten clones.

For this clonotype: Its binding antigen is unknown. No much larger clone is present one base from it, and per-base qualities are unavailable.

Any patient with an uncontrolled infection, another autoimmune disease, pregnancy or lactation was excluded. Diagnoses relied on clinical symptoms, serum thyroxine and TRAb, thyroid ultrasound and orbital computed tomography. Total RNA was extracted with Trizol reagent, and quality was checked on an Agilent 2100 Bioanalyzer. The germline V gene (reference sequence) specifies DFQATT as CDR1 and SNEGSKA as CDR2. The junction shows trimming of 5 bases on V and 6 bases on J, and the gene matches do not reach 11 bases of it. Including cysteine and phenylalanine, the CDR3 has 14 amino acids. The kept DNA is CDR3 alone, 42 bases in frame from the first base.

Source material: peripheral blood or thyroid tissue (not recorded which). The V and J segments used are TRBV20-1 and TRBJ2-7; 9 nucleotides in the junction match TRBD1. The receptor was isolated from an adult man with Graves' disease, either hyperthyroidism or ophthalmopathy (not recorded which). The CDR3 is CSARPGQGVGEQYF. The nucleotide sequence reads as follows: TGCAGTGCTCGTCCGGGACAGGGCGTCGGCGAGCAGTACTTC.